These 17 T cell receptor beta chains were all obtained from the same sample, sequenced in a study of shared T cell receptors in the human thymus. Sequenced by immunoSEQ multiplex PCR; TCRdb stores in-frame clones only, minus some. The table records roughly 660,000 clones, around 89% of them present only once. This same sample was also part of a study on human thymus T cells.

Sequenced input: thymocytes. The receptors come from a boy younger than two with a congenital heart defect.

This clone was observed once. The chain carries TRBV5-5 and TRBJ2-7, with a possible D match to TRBD1 (6 bases). V was cut by 3 bases and J by 0 bases, with 16 bases left in between. There are 16 residues in the CDR3. Germline assignment: CDR1 SGHKS and CDR2 YYEKEE (reference sequence). The DNA of the CDR3 is TGTGCCAGCAGCTGGGGGCACCAGGGAAACTCCTACGAGCAGTACTTC. This encodes CASSWGHQGNSYEQYF.

This clone was counted between two and nine times. CDR3 DNA: TGTGCCAGCAGCATCACAGGCCTGAGCTCTGGAAACACCATATATTTT. It specifies CASSITGLSSGNTIYF. V and J are TRBV28 and TRBJ1-3; TRBD1 is a possible D gene (5 bases). Deletions cut 6 bases from V and 0 bases from J, with 15 bases between. CDR3 length: 16 residues. The germline CDR1 and CDR2 sequences are MDHEN and SYDVKM.

In this sample, this clone turned up a few times. The V call is TRBV4-3, the J call TRBJ2-7; D perhaps matches TRBD2 (5 bases). Germline CDR1 is LGHNA and CDR2 is YSLEER. V shed 0 bases and J shed 3 bases, with 12 bases lying between them. This CDR3 has 15 amino acids. DNA for the CDR3: TGCGCCAGCAGCCAAGATGAGGGTCAGGACTACGAGCAGTACTTC. This translates into CASSQDEGQDYEQYF.

The J gene is TRBJ2-1, the V gene TRBV12-5; a possible D gene is TRBD2 (6 bases). Between the trimmed V and J ends, which lost 0 bases and 4 bases, there was a span of 16 bases. The CDR3 covers 17 residues. Germline values: CDR1 LGHNT, CDR2 FRNRAP. CDR3 in amino acids: CASGLVRSGDFYNEQFF. CDR3 in DNA: TGTGCTAGTGGTTTGGTAAGGTCTGGGGACTTTTACAATGAGCAGTTCTTC.

V is TRBV4-1 and J is TRBJ2-5; 10 positions agree with TRBD2. This CDR3 is built from 16 residues. After removal of 0 bases from V and 4 bases from J, the junction contained 5 bases not matched to a gene. The germline gives CDR1 MGHRA, CDR2 YSYEKL. The DNA for the CDR3 is TGCGCCAGCAGCCAAGATCCACTAGCGGGACGAGAGACCCAGTACTTC. Encoded protein: CASSQDPLAGRETQYF.

This clone was picked up one time. The chain links TRBV7-2 to TRBJ2-7; tentatively, D is TRBD2 (6 bases). The V end lost 5 bases, the J end lost 6 bases, and 20 bases lay between the germline ends. Per germline, CDR1 SGHTA and CDR2 FQGNSA. This CDR3 has 15 residues. The CDR3 spells CASSPGETRPPEQYF. The CDR3 DNA reads TGTGCCAGCAGCCCCGGGGAGACTAGACCCCCCGAGCAGTACTTC.

The chain combines TRBV6-1 with TRBJ2-3; TRBD1 agrees at 7 bases. J was trimmed by 2 bases and V by 0 bases; bases with no gene match: 8. Per the germline V gene, CDR1 is MNHNS and CDR2 is SASEGT. The CDR3 has 17 amino acids. The CDR3 loop reads CASSEAERDRPTDTQYF. The DNA for the CDR3 is TGTGCCAGCAGTGAAGCCGAAAGGGACAGACCCACAGATACGCAGTATTTT.

The rearrangement uses TRBV7-3 and TRBJ2-1; 8 nucleotides match TRBD1. The CDR3 totals 15 residues. With 5 bases clipped from V and 8 bases from J, the junction kept 11 bases outside the gene matches. CDR1 and CDR2 from the germline V gene are SGHTA and FQGTGA. CDR3 sequence: CASSLPGTGLDEQFF. CDR3 DNA sequence: TGTGCCAGCAGCCTTCCCGGGACAGGTTTGGATGAGCAGTTCTTC.

V gene TRBV28 combines with J gene TRBJ2-1; 8 bases align to TRBD2. The V gene end was trimmed by 10 bases and the J gene end by 4 bases; junction bases not matched to a gene: 9. The CDR3 has 14 residues. Per the germline V gene, CDR1 is MDHEN and CDR2 is SYDVKM. CDR3 region: CATLAGLQYNEQFF. The CDR3 DNA reads as TGTGCCACCCTAGCGGGCCTACAATACAATGAGCAGTTCTTC.

The gene calls are TRBV28 and TRBJ2-2, with D possibly TRBD2 on 6 matching bases. The CDR3 is 15 amino acids. CDR1 is MDHEN and CDR2 is SYDVKM in the germline V gene. Trimming left V 3 bases short and J 0 bases short, with 8 bases between. The CDR3 region is CASSFSGPNTGELFF. The CDR3 coding sequence is TGTGCCAGCAGTTTTAGCGGTCCGAACACCGGGGAGCTGTTTTTT.

The chain joins TRBV27 to TRBJ2-1; TRBD2 matches 10 bases. The junction had 10 bases not matched to a gene; V was cut back by 3 bases and J by 8 bases. This CDR3 is built from 16 residues. CDR1 and CDR2 (germline): MNHEY, SMNVEV (reference sequence). The CDR3 here is CASSFRTSGRWDEQFF. As DNA, the CDR3 is TGTGCCAGCAGTTTCCGGACTAGCGGCCGTTGGGATGAGCAGTTCTTC.

The rearrangement uses TRBV5-6 and TRBJ2-3, with TRBD2 matching over 14 bases. With V trimmed by 4 bases and J by 0 bases, 10 bases remained unmatched. Per the germline V gene, CDR1 is SGHDT and CDR2 is YYEEEE. CDR3 length equals 19 residues. Written as DNA, the CDR3 is TGTGCCAGCAGCCCGGGACTAGCGGGAGCAGTTGGGAGCACAGATACGCAGTATTTT. This gives the protein CASSPGLAGAVGSTDTQYF.

V gene TRBV10-3 combines with J gene TRBJ2-1, with D perhaps TRBD1 (7 bases). Germline V lookup: CDR1 ENHRY, CDR2 SYGVKD. CDR3 size: 13 residues. The V end was cut by 10 bases, the J end by 4 bases, with 14 bases between. CDR3 coding DNA: TGTGCCACTGCGGGACAGCATTACAATGAGCAGTTCTTC. Protein: CATAGQHYNEQFF.

This rearrangement joins TRBV7-8 to TRBJ2-6, with 11 bases fitting TRBD1. This CDR3 contains 19 residues. Germline CDR1 SGHVS, CDR2 FQNEAQ. V was clipped by 1 base and J by 4 bases; unmatched bases: 9. The chain's CDR3 is CASSLDSGQGAGGANVLTF. The CDR3, as DNA: TGTGCCAGCAGCTTAGACTCCGGACAGGGGGCGGGCGGGGCCAACGTCCTGACTTTC.

The CDR3 DNA is TGTGCCAGAGGGGTTTCCCTCACAGATACGCAGTATTTT. This sequence encodes CARGVSLTDTQYF. The genes are TRBV2 and TRBJ2-3, with D possibly matching TRBD1 (5 bases). Germline CDR1 reads SNHLY; CDR2 reads FYNNEI. Trimming stripped 9 bases from V and 2 bases from J, with 12 bases between. CDR3 length: 13 amino acids.

The table lists this clone with a few counts. This chain links TRBV6-5 with TRBJ2-7; 9 bases align to TRBD1. With V trimmed by 8 bases and J by 3 bases, 11 bases remained unmatched. The CDR3 covers 15 residues. Germline V gives CDR1 MNHEY, CDR2 SVGAGI. DNA for the CDR3: TGTGCCAGCCCCTCCAGTGGACAGGGGAACTACGAGCAGTACTTC. It translates to CASPSSGQGNYEQYF.

This sequence joins TRBV5-6 and TRBJ1-2, with TRBD1 as a possible D gene (6 bases). V dropped 2 bases and J dropped 2 bases, with 16 bases sitting between them. The CDR3 is 16 amino acids. Germline V gene sequence: CDR1 SGHDT, CDR2 YYEEEE. CDR3 amino acids: CASSFCLGQRNYGYTF. In DNA form, the CDR3 reads TGTGCCAGCAGCTTTTGTCTTGGACAGAGGAACTATGGCTACACCTTC.